This TCR beta chain comes out of a study of OX40 agonist ivuxolimab in advanced cancers. Study information: Patients received the agonistic anti-OX40 (CD134) antibody ivuxolimab. Participants, 80% to 90% male, averaged roughly 60 years of age, ranging from roughly 23 to 90. Study conclusions and caveats: Certain nonresponders additionally had low normalized T-cell clonal expansion.

The assay was immunoSEQ multiplex PCR, and TCRdb's table has in-frame clones only and misses some. The table lists 62,000 or so clones, about 89% of them singletons. Autoimmune disease history or systemic immunosuppression led to patient exclusion. The germline V gene has CDR1 KGHSH and CDR2 LQKENI. Deletions cut 3 bases from V and 2 bases from J, with 11 bases between. The CDR3 sequence is 15 residues long. With regard to this clone: Its antigen is as yet unknown.

The sequence came from an adult with an advanced solid tumor such as melanoma, head and neck, liver or kidney cancer. Sequences were derived from CD4+ or CD8+ T cells sorted from blood, sampled in a trial of the OX40 agonist ivuxolimab. The gene calls are TRBV18 and TRBJ1-3; D not certain. The CDR3 protein is CASSPVGITGNTIYF. In DNA form, the CDR3 reads TGTGCCAGCTCACCGGTGGGGATTACTGGAAACACCATATATTTT.